The 32 T cell receptor beta chains below come from one sample, sequenced in a study of blood T cell repertoires in COVID-19. The method was immunoSEQ multiplex PCR; TCRdb's version includes in-frame clones alone and lacks a portion of them. The table shows roughly 70,000 clones, with 86% occurring only once. Sequencing input: peripheral blood. The receptors come from a man between 70 and 80 years old with active COVID-19.

In nucleotides, the CDR3 is TGTGCCAGTAGTGCAGTGGGCGGGAGCGCAGATACGCAGTATTTT. It codes for CASSAVGGSADTQYF. The chain carries TRBV19 and TRBJ2-3; 7 bases line up with TRBD2. Germline lookup yields CDR1 LNHDA and CDR2 SQIVND (reference sequence). The junction had 9 bases not matched to a gene; V was cut back by 5 bases and J by 4 bases. The CDR3 consists of 15 residues. Full variable domain (missing parts from reference TRBV19 and TRBJ2-3): DGGITQSPKYLFRKEGQNVTLSCEQNLNHDAMYWYRQDPGQGLRLIYYSQIVNDFQKGDIAEGYSVSREKKESFPLTVTSAQKNPTAFYLCASSAVGGSADTQYFGPGTRLTVL.

The rearrangement uses TRBV14 and TRBJ2-7; the D gene is possibly TRBD2 (6 bases). Trimming removed 0 bases from V and 1 base from J, with 19 bases in between. The V gene's germline CDR1 is SGHDN and CDR2 FVKESK. This CDR3 region has 18 residues. The CDR3 protein is CASSQERGRAPVSYEQYF. In DNA, the CDR3 is TGTGCCAGCAGCCAAGAGCGGGGTCGGGCCCCGGTTTCCTACGAGCAGTACTTC.

This chain joins TRBV29-1 and TRBJ2-2, with 11 nucleotides matching TRBD2. Germline-derived CDR1 and CDR2 are SQVTM and ANQGSEA. V was pared by 6 bases and J by 6 bases, with 3 bases of the junction left unmatched. CDR3 size: 13 residues. The CDR3, as DNA: TGCAGCGTCGTAGCGGGAGGGGCCGGGGAGCTGTTTTTT. This codes for CSVVAGGAGELFF.

This clone appeared a single time. This chain links TRBV7-2 with TRBJ2-5; D gene uncertain. This CDR3 has 13 residues. Deletions cut 4 bases from V and 7 bases from J, with 13 bases between. Germline V lookup: CDR1 SGHTA, CDR2 FQGNSA. The CDR3 reads CASSSQTRGTQYF. The CDR3 DNA reads TGTGCCAGCAGCTCCCAGACCCGAGGGACCCAGTACTTC. Based on the CDR3 plus reference TRBV7-2 and TRBJ2-5, the full variable domain is GAGVSQSPSNKVTEKGKDVELRCDPISGHTALYWYRQSLGQGLEFLIYFQGNSAPDKSGLPSDRFSAERTGGSVSTLTIQRTQQEDSAVYLCASSSQTRGTQYFGPGTRLLVL.

This sequence joins TRBV6-4 and TRBJ1-1; D ambiguous. V lost 4 bases to trimming and J lost 1 base, with 7 bases between them. This CDR3 spans 13 amino acids. CDR1 is MRHNA and CDR2 is SNTAGT in the germline V gene. CDR3 amino acids: CASSAQSNTEAFF. The DNA for the CDR3 is TGTGCCAGCAGTGCCCAATCGAACACTGAAGCTTTCTTT.

This chain connects TRBV9 to TRBJ2-1; 13 bases are shared with TRBD2. Per the germline V gene, CDR1 is SGDLS and CDR2 is YYNGEE. The V and J ends lost 4 bases and 0 bases, in that order; junction bases with no gene match: 10. The CDR3 length is 19 residues. CDR3 in DNA: TGTGCCAGCAGCCTCCGGACTAGCGGGAGCCGTGGCTCCTACAATGAGCAGTTCTTC. Translation: CASSLRTSGSRGSYNEQFF.

The rearrangement links TRBV28 to TRBJ1-3, with D possibly TRBD1 on 6 matching bases. Trimming pared 6 bases from V and 5 bases from J, leaving 23 bases between. The CDR3 contains 17 residues. Germline V lookup: CDR1 MDHEN, CDR2 SYDVKM. CDR3 protein: CASSTTPGGGLRNTIYF. The CDR3 coding sequence is TGTGCCAGCAGCACGACCCCCGGGGGGGGCCTCAGAAACACCATATATTTT.

V gene TRBV4-1 combines with J gene TRBJ2-3; D call uncertain. With 2 bases removed from V and 6 bases from J, the gap between germline ends came to 6 bases. Germline V gene lookup returns CDR1 MGHRA and CDR2 YSYEKL. This CDR3 contains 12 residues. CDR3 in amino acids: CASSQPMDTQYF. Written as DNA, the CDR3 is TGCGCCAGCAGCCAACCAATGGATACGCAGTATTTT.

The CDR3 region has the DNA TGTGCCAGCAGCGTAGGGGGGGACGCGAACTACGAGCAGTACTTC. This encodes CASSVGGDANYEQYF. The chain joins TRBV9 to TRBJ2-7; D possibly corresponds to TRBD2 (6 bases). Trimming shortened V by 0 bases and J by 3 bases, and 13 bases separated the two germline ends. This CDR3 region has 15 residues. Germline CDR1 and CDR2: SGDLS and YYNGEE.

Only a few counts were recorded for this clone. The gene calls are TRBV5-1 and TRBJ1-6, with D hard to call. Germline-derived CDR1 and CDR2 are SGHRS and YFSETQ. Trimming removed 4 bases at V and 8 bases at J, with 10 bases between. The CDR3 extends over 13 amino acids. Here the CDR3 DNA reads TGCGCCAGCAGCAACCCCGGTGATTCACCCCTCCACTTT. The encoded protein is CASSNPGDSPLHF.

The J gene is TRBJ1-5, the V gene TRBV19, with 7 bases that match TRBD1. V lost 4 bases and J lost 6; bases outside the gene matches: 9. The CDR3 contains 15 residues. Germline-derived CDR1 and CDR2 are LNHDA and SQIVND (reference sequence). Here the CDR3 reads CASSTGQRAGQPQHF. The CDR3 coding sequence is TGTGCCAGTAGTACGGGACAGAGAGCCGGTCAGCCCCAGCATTTT.

The genes are TRBV21-1 and TRBJ1-4; no DNA check was done on the table's D call, TRBD1. TRBV21-1 has pseudogene status. This CDR3 is built from 19 residues. CDR3: CASSKVPQTTGQGREKLFF. CDR3 in DNA: TGTGCCAGCAGCAAAGTCCCCCAGACAACCGGGCAGGGGCGTGAAAAACTGTTTTTT.

The rearrangement joins TRBV4-2 to TRBJ2-2; D possibly corresponds to TRBD2 (5 bases). Trimming pared 0 bases from V and 4 bases from J, leaving 9 bases between. CDR3 length equals 15 residues. CDR1 and CDR2 from the germline V gene are LGHNA and YNFKEQ. For the CDR3, the DNA is TGTGCCAGCAGCCAAGATCGGGGTTCCACCGGGGAGCTGTTTTTT. It encodes CASSQDRGSTGELFF.

J is TRBJ2-3 and V is TRBV29-1; TRBD2 matches 13 bases. With V trimmed by 7 bases and J by 9 bases, 10 bases remained unmatched. CDR1 and CDR2 (germline): SQVTM, ANQGSEA. CDR3 length: 14 amino acids. CDR3 DNA: TGCAGCGGTGTACTAGCGGGAGGGCCGGGGACGCAGTATTTT. It yields the protein CSGVLAGGPGTQYF.

This rearrangement joins TRBV3-1 (or the pseudogene TRBV3-2) to TRBJ2-2; D might be TRBD2 (7 bases). CDR1 and CDR2 (germline): LGHDT, YNNKEL (reference sequence). Between the trimmed V and J ends, which lost 3 bases and 4 bases, there was a span of 9 bases. The CDR3 loop spans 14 amino acids. The CDR3 is CASSQGGPTGELFF. CDR3 bases: TGTGCCAGCAGCCAGGGGGGGCCCACCGGGGAGCTGTTTTTT.

The V call is TRBV3-1 (or the pseudogene TRBV3-2), the J call TRBJ2-2; 9 nucleotides agree with TRBD2. This CDR3 has 17 residues. Germline values: CDR1 LGHDT, CDR2 YNNKEL (reference sequence). With V trimmed by 1 base and J by 4 bases, 7 bases remained unmatched. The CDR3 coding sequence is TGTGCCAGCAGCCAAGGGAGGGTAGCGGGGGTCACCGGGGAGCTGTTTTTT. Amino acid sequence: CASSQGRVAGVTGELFF.

J is TRBJ2-7 and V is TRBV12-5, with TRBD1 identical over 9 bases. Germline V gene lookup returns CDR1 LGHNT and CDR2 FRNRAP. Germline trimming cut 5 bases from V and 7 bases from J; bases unmatched to any gene: 9. This CDR3 comprises 14 residues. CDR3 amino acids: CASGGTGSRGEQYF. The CDR3 bases are TGTGCTAGTGGTGGGACAGGGAGCCGGGGGGAGCAGTACTTC. Using reference TRBV12-5 and TRBJ2-7 for the parts outside the CDR3, the full variable domain is DARVTQTPRHKVTEMGQEVTMRCQPILGHNTVFWYRQTMMQGLELLAYFRNRAPLDDSGMPKDRFSAEMPDATLATLKIQPSEPRDSAVYFCASGGTGSRGEQYFGPGTRLTVT.

The chain has TRBV15 and TRBJ2-1, with 8 bases aligning to TRBD1. The CDR3 contains 12 residues. The junction had 1 base not matched to a gene; V was cut back by 0 bases and J by 12 bases. Germline V gene sequence: CDR1 LNHNV, CDR2 YYDKDF (reference sequence). Here the CDR3 DNA reads TGTGCCACCAGCAGAGATGGACAGGGGCAGTTCTTC. This sequence encodes CATSRDGQGQFF.

As regards this clone: One end of the junction varies from germline; a read error may be responsible. The chain uses TRBV7-7 and TRBJ2-5, with D possibly being TRBD2 (5 bases). The CDR3 covers 17 residues. The germline CDR1 and CDR2 sequences are SSHAT and FNYEAQ (reference sequence). CDR3 protein: CASSLVARRTRGETQYF. The DNA for the CDR3 is TGTGCTAGCAGCTTAGTGGCCAGACGGACGAGAGGGGAGACCCAGTACTTC.

Written as DNA, the CDR3 is TGTGCCAGCAGCCCGGGGCGGGGAGGTACTGAAGCTTTCTTT. This sequence encodes CASSPGRGGTEAFF. The gene calls are TRBV6-2 or TRBV6-3 and TRBJ1-1; D may be TRBD1 (5 bases). This CDR3 is built from 14 residues. Germline assignment: CDR1 MNHEY and CDR2 SVGEGT. The germline V and J ends were trimmed by 6 bases and 5 bases, with 16 bases remaining between them.

J is TRBJ2-1 and V is TRBV7-3, with 11 bases fitting TRBD2. The V segment lost 5 bases and the J segment 8 bases; nucleotides outside the gene matches: 8. The CDR3 is 15 amino acids. Germline-derived CDR1 and CDR2 are SGHTA and FQGTGA. Here the CDR3 DNA reads TGTGCCAGCAGCCGGAGACTAGCGGGACGGGATGAGCAGTTCTTC. Its protein product is CASSRRLAGRDEQFF.

The CDR3 DNA sequence: TGTGCCTGGCGGACAAGCTCTGGAAACACCATATATTTT. It is translated as CAWRTSSGNTIYF. V usage is TRBV30 and J usage is TRBJ1-3, with D maybe TRBD1 (5 bases). Trimming stripped 5 bases from V and 0 bases from J, with 8 bases between. Per the germline V gene, CDR1 is GTSNPN and CDR2 is SVGIG (reference sequence). This CDR3 region has 13 residues. Full variable domain (remainder filled in from reference TRBV30 and TRBJ1-3): SQTIHQWPATLVQPVGSPLSLECTVEGTSNPNLYWYRQAAGRGLQLLFYSVGIGQISSEVPQNLSASRPQDRQFILSSKKLLLSDSGFYLCAWRTSSGNTIYFGEGSWLTVV.

V and J are TRBV30 and TRBJ2-3, with D perhaps matching TRBD2 (7 bases). The CDR3 runs 15 residues. Per the germline V gene, CDR1 is GTSNPN and CDR2 is SVGIG (reference sequence). The ends were cut back, 1 base at V and 4 bases at J, with 15 bases in the middle. The CDR3 reads CAWSGGLGRADTQYF. The CDR3 DNA is TGTGCCTGGAGTGGGGGGCTAGGGAGGGCAGATACGCAGTATTTT.

This clone was counted once. The chain carries TRBV4-3 and TRBJ2-5, with D hard to call. Trimming took off 0 bases at V and 4 bases at J, with 6 bases between the two ends. The CDR3 runs 13 residues. Germline V gives CDR1 LGHNA, CDR2 YSLEER. In nucleotides, the CDR3 is TGCGCCAGCAGCCAAGACCGTCGAGAGACCCAGTACTTC. Residues: CASSQDRRETQYF.

V and J are TRBV5-4 and TRBJ1-4; D perhaps matches TRBD1 (6 bases). The CDR3 covers 14 residues. Between the trimmed V and J ends, which lost 4 bases and 8 bases, there was a span of 15 bases. Germline V gene lookup returns CDR1 SGHNT and CDR2 YYREEE (reference sequence). CDR3 DNA sequence: TGTGCCAGCAGCGACCAGGGGCGGGGGGAAAAACTGTTTTTT. Translation gives CASSDQGRGEKLFF.

This chain links TRBV15 with TRBJ1-4, with D possibly TRBD1 on 6 matching bases. The CDR3 is 15 amino acids. Germline CDR1 reads LNHNV; CDR2 reads YYDKDF (reference sequence). V was clipped by 5 bases and J by 8 bases, with 18 bases between them. CDR3 bases: TGTGCCACCAGCTCCCCGGCAGGGGCCGGGGAAAAACTGTTTTTT. Translating it yields CATSSPAGAGEKLFF.

J is TRBJ2-3 and V is TRBV10-3; D possibly corresponds to TRBD1 (7 bases). Germline V lookup: CDR1 ENHRY, CDR2 SYGVKD. The V and J ends lost 6 bases and 2 bases respectively, with 27 bases between them. The CDR3 runs 19 residues. The CDR3 coding sequence is TGTGCCATCAGCACCCGACCAGGGGGTAGCGGAGCCCCCACAGATACGCAGTATTTT. Translated: CAISTRPGGSGAPTDTQYF.

V gene TRBV5-1 combines with J gene TRBJ1-2; D remains unclear. The length of the CDR3 is 15 residues. V was cut by 0 bases and J by 0 bases, with 9 bases left in between. CDR1 is SGHRS and CDR2 is YFSETQ in the germline V gene. The CDR3 DNA follows: TGCGCCAGCAGCTTGGCGCGGGAAGCTAACTATGGCTACACCTTC. This sequence encodes CASSLAREANYGYTF.

The chain recombines TRBV5-1 with TRBJ2-2; 7 bases map to TRBD1. The CDR3 extends over 15 amino acids. Germline CDR1 SGHRS, CDR2 YFSETQ. Trimming cost V 3 bases and J 4 bases; bases outside gene matches: 6. The CDR3 sequence: CASSSDRAVTGELFF. Written as DNA, the CDR3 is TGCGCCAGCAGCTCAGACAGGGCGGTCACCGGGGAGCTGTTTTTT.

The rearrangement joins TRBV7-2 to TRBJ2-1; TRBD2 aligns across 7 bases. The CDR3 runs 15 residues. With V trimmed by 5 bases and J by 5 bases, 9 bases remained unmatched. Germline CDR1 reads SGHTA; CDR2 reads FQGNSA. CDR3 coding DNA: TGTGCCAGCAGCCACCGGGACTACTGGGACAATGAGCAGTTCTTC. Its translation is CASSHRDYWDNEQFF.

The chain has TRBV30 and TRBJ2-7, with 8 bases that match TRBD1. The CDR3 runs to 13 residues. Germline CDR1 is GTSNPN and CDR2 is SVGIG (reference sequence). V lost 3 bases, J lost 7 bases, and 8 bases stayed unmatched. The CDR3, as DNA: TGTGCCTGGAGCCCGGACAGGGTCGGGGAGCAGTACTTC. Protein: CAWSPDRVGEQYF.

This clone was picked up one time. The chain recombines TRBV11-2 with TRBJ2-1; D is perhaps TRBD2 (6 bases). Germline CDR1 and CDR2: SGHAT and FQNNGV. Trimming cost V 3 bases and J 9 bases, with 18 bases left between them. The CDR3 extends over 15 amino acids. CDR3 region: CASSLSSTGSGEQFF. DNA of the CDR3: TGTGCCAGCAGCTTGTCTTCCACCGGGAGCGGTGAGCAGTTCTTC.